This T cell receptor (beta chain) originates from a study of T cell responses to AZD1222 COVID-19 vaccine. Study context: Analysis merged second doses at about 4 or about 12 weeks.

This table comes from immunoSEQ multiplex PCR, and its TCRdb copy is limited to in-frame clones, with some not included. Of about 100,000 clones detected, 85% to 95% appear once; the ten largest clones hold about 1.8%. About this clone: Its matching antigen is unknown.

Study-wide results and caveats: The donor group comprised mostly white British people and more females; the analysis possibly underestimated clonal diversity. Reports say nearly half of spike-specific TCRs go after unmutated variant regions. Researchers took repertoire samples only after the peak T cell response had come.

The germline CDR1 and CDR2 sequences are SNHLY and FYNNEI. The junction had 7 bases not matched to a gene; V was cut back by 7 bases and J by 1 base. The CDR3 has 15 residues. This TCR was recovered from an adult in good health. The chain is built from TRBV2 and TRBJ2-4; TRBD2 agrees at 7 bases. Sequencing used peripheral blood, obtained on day 0 of AZD1222 vaccination. CDR3 bases: TGTGCCAGCATGGGAGGGCGCCTGGCCAAAAACATTCAGTACTTC. It codes for CASMGGRLAKNIQYF.